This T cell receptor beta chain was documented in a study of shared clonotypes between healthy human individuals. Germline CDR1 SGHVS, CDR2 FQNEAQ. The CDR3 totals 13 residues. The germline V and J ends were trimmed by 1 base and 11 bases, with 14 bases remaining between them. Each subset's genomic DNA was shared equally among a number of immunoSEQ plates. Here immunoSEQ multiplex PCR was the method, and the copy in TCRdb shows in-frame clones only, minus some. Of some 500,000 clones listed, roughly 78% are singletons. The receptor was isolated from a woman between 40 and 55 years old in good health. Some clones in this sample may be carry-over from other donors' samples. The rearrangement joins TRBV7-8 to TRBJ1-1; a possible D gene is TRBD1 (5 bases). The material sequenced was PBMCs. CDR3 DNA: TGTGCCAGCAGCTTAGTACTTGAGGGGATGGCTTTCTTT. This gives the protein CASSLVLEGMAFF. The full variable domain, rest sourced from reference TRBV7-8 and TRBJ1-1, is GAGVSQSPRYKVAKRGQDVALRCDPISGHVSLFWYQQALGQGPEFLTYFQNEAQLDKSGLPSDRFFAERPEGSVSTLKIQRTQQEDSAVYLCASSLVLEGMAFFGQGTRLTVV.